This passage covers 2 T cell receptor beta chains from one sample sequenced in a study of T-cell memory formation after mild COVID-19 (dated by TCRdb to the early 2020s). The library relied on 5' RACE. Sequencing relied on an Illumina NovaSeq 6000. TCRdb reprocessing: public reads trimmed at Q25 with fastp, clones called with MiXCR, in-frame beta chains kept. One record per CDR3 amino acid sequence lists the most common genes and DNA. Counted in this sample were about 130,000 distinct CDR3 sequences; 15% to 20% of them appeared once. Jointly, the top ten make up more than 11% of the sample. The sequencing input was PBMCs or a T cell subset sorted from them (not recorded which). The receptor set was obtained from an adult woman who had mild COVID-19 (a few samples of this study predate the infection). The sample titles of this study are shuffled in the database, so cell type and time point are left out; the donor was told from shared clones.

This clonotype showed up just a few times. The rearrangement joins TRBV4-3 to TRBJ2-1; 7 bases align to TRBD2. From germline, CDR1 is LGHNA and CDR2 YSLEER. Unmatched junction bases numbered 8, after V lost 1 base and J lost 5 bases. The CDR3 is 16 residues long. The CDR3 region is CASSQGGLAANNEQFF. The CDR3 DNA reads TGCGCCAGCAGCCAAGGAGGCCTAGCGGCAAACAATGAGCAGTTCTTC.

A few counts support this clonotype. V is TRBV4-1 and J is TRBJ2-5; D is ambiguous. This CDR3 region has 14 residues. Germline loops: CDR1 MGHRA, CDR2 YSYEKL. Trimming stripped 0 bases from V and 2 bases from J, with 7 bases between. The CDR3 nucleotides are TGCGCCAGCAGCCAAGATAACAAGCAAGAGACCCAGTACTTC. Translated, it gives CASSQDNKQETQYF.